This TCR beta chain was documented in a study of T cell responses to AZD1222 COVID-19 vaccine (dated by TCRdb to the early 2020s). Regarding the complete study: AZD1222 recipients given second doses at about 4 weeks or at about 12 weeks were pooled, since spike-specific TCR depth and breadth were not found to differ between the two schedules. TCR sequencing was performed for about 250 trial participants, of whom around 210 were given two doses of AZD1222 and around 26 were given two doses of MenACWY control vaccine. Trial participants were enrolled by age into 18-55, 56-69 and 70-plus year subgroups, with about 150, 27 and 61 TCR-sequenced participants respectively.

This clone appeared a single time. The antigen this receptor binds is unknown. Base qualities were left out, and no much larger clone turns up one base away. The time point label here, explained by the study, means: baseline before first vaccination. Vaccinee samples came from UK trials COV001 and COV002, including a single-blind randomized controlled phase 2/3 trial of AZD1222 (ChAdOx1 nCoV-19) in healthy adults. For TCRbeta chain sequencing, PBMC samples were collected from trial participants at day 0 and at day 28 after the second dose. The CDR3 regions of human TCRbeta chains were analyzed by immunosequencing. As for the original processing: Repertoire TCRs were checked for matches against a reference library of SARS-CoV-2-specific TCRs that had been generated using the MIRA antigen-specificity platform. Breadth was defined as the fraction of unique TCRs that were SARS-CoV-2-associated. Depth was defined as the fraction of total T cells that were SARS-CoV-2-associated. Using the MIRA data, every spike-specific TCR was mapped to the spike region that the TCR reacted to and assigned to either a CD4 or a CD8 class. Log10-transformed breadth and depth values were compared by one-way ANOVA with Sidak's multiple comparisons tests. TCRdb holds this immuneACCESS table with in-frame rearrangements only. Some clones are missing; in checked studies, unresolved V genes explain under half, and the rest has no known cause. Clone size and V and J calls were adopted from that table, with D and trimming inferred from the DNA. This sample lists approximately 130,000 clones; roughly nine tenths were detected once. The biggest ten clones account for roughly a quarter of the sample.

Overall study results and their limits: Conclusions about previously exposed vaccinees were limited because only a handful of AZD1222 recipients were SARS-CoV-2 seropositive at baseline. CD4 TCRs associated with the vaccine covered the entire spike protein, and the dominant responses were in regions 160-218 and 743-854. Because no samples from the day 14 peak response were available, repertoires could be characterized only after the peak T cell response. After two AZD1222 doses, spike-specific TCR breadth and depth were significantly higher than at day 0 and than in MenACWY recipients. Nearly half of unique spike-specific TCRs reportedly recognized epitopes outside regions mutated in the B.1.351 and B.1.1.7 variants. The 56-69-year group was small, and its depth increase did not reach significance, likely because of low power. Participants were mostly white British and included more females than males, and it was suggested by the authors that clonal diversity may have been underestimated.

V is trimmed back by 1 base and J by 4 bases, and the junction contains 8 bases that no gene match accounts for. The germline V gene (reference sequence) supplies CDR1 LNHNV and CDR2 YYDKDF. The CDR3 numbers 16 residues from cysteine through phenylalanine. The kept DNA is CDR3 alone, 48 bases in frame from the first base. This receptor was obtained from an adult in good health. The source material was peripheral blood, sampled on day 0 of AZD1222 vaccination. In this chain, TRBV15 is recombined with TRBJ1-2, and TRBD1 aligns with 8 junction nucleotides. The nucleotides read TGTGCCACCAGCAGAGGGGCAGGGGGCGAAGGCTATGGCTACACCTTC. This codes for CATSRGAGGEGYGYTF.